This T cell receptor (beta chain) stems from a study of cytomegalovirus exposure and HLA in healthy donors. Points from the study as a whole: HLA alleles were associated with 17,000 or so TCR beta sequences in a later analysis at 0.05 false discovery rate.

With respect to this clone: Its matching antigen is unknown.

Germline V gene data show CDR1 as SGHRS and CDR2 as YFSETQ. The ends lost 6 bases at V and 6 bases at J; junction bases unmatched: 6. The CDR3 loop spans 13 amino acids. The PCR was carried out with 60 Vbeta primers and 13 Jbeta primers. Only in-frame clones appear in the TCRdb table, and some are missing; sequencing was by immunoSEQ multiplex PCR. Of 95,000 to 100,000 clones in the sample, approximately 89% were seen once. The chain carries TRBV5-1 and TRBJ2-5; 9 nucleotides align to TRBD1. The specimen was PBMCs. This TCR was sampled from a man aged 25-45 years in good health and CMV-seronegative. This chain's CDR3 is CASTPTGGQTQYF. In nucleotides, the CDR3 is TGCGCCAGCACCCCGACAGGGGGACAGACCCAGTACTTC.